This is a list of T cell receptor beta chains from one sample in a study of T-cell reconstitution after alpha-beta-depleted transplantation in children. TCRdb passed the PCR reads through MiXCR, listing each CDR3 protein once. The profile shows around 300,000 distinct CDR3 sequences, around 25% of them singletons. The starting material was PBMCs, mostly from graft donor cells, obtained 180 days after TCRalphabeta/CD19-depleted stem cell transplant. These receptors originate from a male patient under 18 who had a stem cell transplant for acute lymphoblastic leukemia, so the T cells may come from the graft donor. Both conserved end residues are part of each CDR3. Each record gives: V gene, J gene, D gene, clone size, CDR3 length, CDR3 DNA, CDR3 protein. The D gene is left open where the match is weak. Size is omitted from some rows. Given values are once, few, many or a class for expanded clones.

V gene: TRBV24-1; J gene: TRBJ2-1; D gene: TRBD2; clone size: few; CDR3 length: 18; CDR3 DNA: TGTGCCACCAGTGACCCTGGCCCCCGGGAGGGCCCCCCCAATGAGCAGTTCTTC; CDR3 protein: CATSDPGPREGPPNEQFF
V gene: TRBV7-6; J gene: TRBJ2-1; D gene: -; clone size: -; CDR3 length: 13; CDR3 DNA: TGTGCCAGCAGCTTGGACTACCGGACTGAGCAGTTCTTC; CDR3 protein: CASSLDYRTEQFF
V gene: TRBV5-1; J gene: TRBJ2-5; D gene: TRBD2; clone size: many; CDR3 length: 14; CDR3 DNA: TGCGCCAGCAGCTTGGAGTTAGCGGGAGAGACCCAGTACTTC; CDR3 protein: CASSLELAGETQYF
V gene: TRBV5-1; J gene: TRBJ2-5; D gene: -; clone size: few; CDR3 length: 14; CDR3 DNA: TGCGCCAGCAGCTTGAGGGCGGCAGAAGAGACCCAGTACTTC; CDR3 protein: CASSLRAAEETQYF
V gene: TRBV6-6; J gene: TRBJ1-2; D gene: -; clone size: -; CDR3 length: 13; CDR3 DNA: TGTGCCAGCAGTTTTCTCGCTAACTATGGCTACACCTTC; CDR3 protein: CASSFLANYGYTF
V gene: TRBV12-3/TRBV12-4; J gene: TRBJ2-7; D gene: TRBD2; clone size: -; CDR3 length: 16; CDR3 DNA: TGTGCCAGCAGTTACGGGACTAGCCCACAGGGGTACGAGCAGTACTTC; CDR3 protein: CASSYGTSPQGYEQYF
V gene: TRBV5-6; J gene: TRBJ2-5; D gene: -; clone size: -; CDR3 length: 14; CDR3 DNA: TGTGCCAGCAGCTGGAAGAGGCTCCAAGAGACCCAGTACTTC; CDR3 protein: CASSWKRLQETQYF
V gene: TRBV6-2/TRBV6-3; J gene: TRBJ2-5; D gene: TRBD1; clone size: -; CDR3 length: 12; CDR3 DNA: TGTGCCAGCCGGGGACAGGAGGAGACCCAGTACTTC; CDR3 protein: CASRGQEETQYF
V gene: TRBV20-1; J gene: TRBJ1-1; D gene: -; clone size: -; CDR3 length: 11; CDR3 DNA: TGCAGTGCTAGAGATCGCCAACATGGATTCTTT; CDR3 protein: CSARDRQHGFF
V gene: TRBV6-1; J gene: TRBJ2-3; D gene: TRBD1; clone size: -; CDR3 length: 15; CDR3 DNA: TGTGCCAGCAGTCCGACAGGGGCTCGCGGCGATACGCAGTATTTT; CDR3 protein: CASSPTGARGDTQYF
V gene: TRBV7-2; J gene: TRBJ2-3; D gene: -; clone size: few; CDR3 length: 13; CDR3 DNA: TGTGCCAGCAGCTTAGTTGTTTGGGACACGCAGTATTTT; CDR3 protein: CASSLVVWDTQYF
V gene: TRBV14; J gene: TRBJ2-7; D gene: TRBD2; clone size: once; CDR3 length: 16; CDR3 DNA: TGTGCCAGCAGCCAGGGACTAGCGGCACTATCCTACGAGCAGTACTTC; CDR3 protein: CASSQGLAALSYEQYF
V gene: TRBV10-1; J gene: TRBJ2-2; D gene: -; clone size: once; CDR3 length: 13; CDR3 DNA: TGCGCCACCTTCTCGGAGGACGCCGGGGAGCTGTTTTTT; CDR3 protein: CATFSEDAGELFF
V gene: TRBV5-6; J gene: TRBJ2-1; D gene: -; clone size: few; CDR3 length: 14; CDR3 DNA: TGTGCCAGCAGCTTAATCAGGAACTACAATGAGCAGTTCTTC; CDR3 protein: CASSLIRNYNEQFF
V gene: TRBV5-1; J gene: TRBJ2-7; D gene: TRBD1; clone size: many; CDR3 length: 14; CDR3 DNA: TGCGCCAGCAGGTCCCCGGGACAGACCTACGAGCAGTACTTC; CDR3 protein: CASRSPGQTYEQYF
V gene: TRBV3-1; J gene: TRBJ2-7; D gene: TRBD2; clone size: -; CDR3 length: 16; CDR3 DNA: TGTGCCAGCAGCCAAGATAGAGCGGGAGGGCACTACGAGCAGTACTTC; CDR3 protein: CASSQDRAGGHYEQYF
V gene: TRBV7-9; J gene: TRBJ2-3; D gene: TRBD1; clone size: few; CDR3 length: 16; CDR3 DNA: TGTGCCAGCAGCTTAGGGACAGGGGGCGCGACAGATACGCAGTATTTT; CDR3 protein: CASSLGTGGATDTQYF
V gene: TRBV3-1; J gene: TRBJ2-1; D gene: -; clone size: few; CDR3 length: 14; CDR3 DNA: TGTGCCAGCAGCCATTGGGGCGCGTTCAATGAGCAGTTCTTC; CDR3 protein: CASSHWGAFNEQFF
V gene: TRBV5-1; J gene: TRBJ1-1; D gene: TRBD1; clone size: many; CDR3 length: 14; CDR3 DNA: TGCGCCAGCAGCTTGGGGACAGGGGGTACTGAAGCTTTCTTT; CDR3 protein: CASSLGTGGTEAFF
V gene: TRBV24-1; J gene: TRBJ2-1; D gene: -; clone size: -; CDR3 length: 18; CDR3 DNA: TGTGCCACCAGTGATCCGATCGGGGGCCTTGGGGCCTACAATGAGCAGTTCTTC; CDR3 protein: CATSDPIGGLGAYNEQFF
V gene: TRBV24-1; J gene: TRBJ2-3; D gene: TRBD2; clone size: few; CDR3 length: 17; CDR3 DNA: TGTGCCACCAGTGACCCCGGACTAGCGTCCGTCACAGATACGCAGTATTTT; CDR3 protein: CATSDPGLASVTDTQYF
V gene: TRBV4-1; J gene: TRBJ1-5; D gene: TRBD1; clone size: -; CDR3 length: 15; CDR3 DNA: TGCGCCAGCAGCCCCGTGCAGGGGGGTAATCAGCCCCAGCATTTT; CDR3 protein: CASSPVQGGNQPQHF
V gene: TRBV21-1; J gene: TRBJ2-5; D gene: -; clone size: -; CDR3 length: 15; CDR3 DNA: TGTGCCAGCAGCAATGAGTCCGAGGCTCAAGAGACCCAGTACTTC; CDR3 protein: CASSNESEAQETQYF
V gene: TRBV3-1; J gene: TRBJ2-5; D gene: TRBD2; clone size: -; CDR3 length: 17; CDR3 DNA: TGTGCCTCCTGCCAAGTTGGACTAGCTGAGGGCGGAGAGACCCAGTACTTC; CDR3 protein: CASCQVGLAEGGETQYF
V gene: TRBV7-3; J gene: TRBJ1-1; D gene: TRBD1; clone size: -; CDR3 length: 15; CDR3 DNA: TGTGCCAGCAGCCCGGACGACAGGGAAGGGACTGAAGCTTTCTTT; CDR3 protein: CASSPDDREGTEAFF
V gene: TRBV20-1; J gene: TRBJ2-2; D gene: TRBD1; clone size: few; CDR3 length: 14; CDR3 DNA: TGCAGTGCATACGGGACAGGGGGCACCGGGGAGCTGTTTTTT; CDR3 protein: CSAYGTGGTGELFF